Listed below are T cell receptor beta chains from one sample, sequenced in a study of blood T cell repertoires in COVID-19. Some clones are missing from TCRdb's copy, which holds only in-frame ones; the method was immunoSEQ multiplex PCR. The sample consists of roughly 250,000 clones, 80% to 85% of them appearing once. Sequencing was carried out using peripheral blood. Every receptor here comes from a woman aged 60 to 75 with active or convalescent COVID-19. CDR3s include the opening cysteine and the closing phenylalanine or tryptophan. D genes are given only for firm matches.

v_gene	d_gene	j_gene	CDR3aa
TRBV5-1	TRBD2	TRBJ2-7	CASSWGGSYEQYF
TRBV27	TRBD1	TRBJ1-2	CASSLSDRVYGYTF
TRBV7-9	-	TRBJ1-3	CASSKEAGNTIYF
TRBV10-3	TRBD1	TRBJ1-5	CAISESRGQGRNQPQHF
TRBV7-9	-	TRBJ1-3	CASRQGQGGNTIYF
TRBV18	-	TRBJ2-3	CASSPLGGAADTQYF
TRBV3-1/TRBV3-2	TRBD2	TRBJ2-1	CASSQGLAGGLIEQFF
TRBV27	TRBD1	TRBJ1-4	CASSSRKLTGGTNEKLFF
TRBV7-3	-	TRBJ1-6	CASSGRQDSPLHF
TRBV9	-	TRBJ2-3	CASSALGDSSTDTQYF
TRBV7-3	TRBD2	TRBJ2-3	CASSLTGGGATDTQYF
TRBV19	-	TRBJ2-1	CASSIWWEDTGPYNEQFF
TRBV5-6	-	TRBJ2-7	CASSFTGGAGHEQYF
TRBV6-2/TRBV6-3	-	TRBJ2-7	CASSTGTPYEQYF